The 12 T cell receptor beta chains listed next were all sequenced from one sample in a study of shared clonotypes between healthy human individuals. Here immunoSEQ multiplex PCR was the method, and the copy in TCRdb shows in-frame clones only, minus some. The data hold 600,000 to 750,000 clones, with about 92% observed a single time. The sample consisted of memory CD8+ T cells from PBMCs. Indicated subset: CD45RO+ cells pooled with CCR7-negative TemRA cells. All receptors come from a man aged 18 to 30 in good health. Some clones in this sample may be carry-over from other donors' samples.

The chain couples TRBV27 to TRBJ2-3; D not certain. The CDR3 is 13 amino acids. Germline V lookup: CDR1 MNHEY, CDR2 SMNVEV (reference sequence). Between the trimmed V and J ends, which lost 1 base and 4 bases, there was a span of 6 bases. The CDR3 coding sequence is TGTGCCAGCAGTTTATTGGGCTCAGATACGCAGTATTTT. Its translation is CASSLLGSDTQYF.

The rearrangement links TRBV7-6 to TRBJ2-3; 7 bases match TRBD1. Trimming cost V 5 bases and J 4 bases; bases outside gene matches: 9. The V gene's germline CDR1 is SGHVS and CDR2 FNYEAQ. CDR3 length: 15 residues. The CDR3 here is CASSLTQGVPDTQYF. CDR3 sequence (DNA): TGTGCCAGCAGCCTCACGCAGGGGGTCCCAGATACGCAGTATTTT.

As for this clone: A much larger clone lies one base from this, so it may be a read error. The V and J genes are TRBV5-4 and TRBJ2-1; D is possibly TRBD1 (5 bases). V shed 3 bases and J shed 6 bases, with 7 bases lying between them. From germline, CDR1 is SGHNT and CDR2 YYREEE (reference sequence). The CDR3 sequence is 12 residues long. The CDR3 loop is CASSWGGNEQFF. CDR3 DNA sequence: TGTGCCAGCAGCTGGGGCGGCAATGAGCAGTTCTTC.

This chain uses TRBV2 with TRBJ2-7, with 7 bases lining up with TRBD2. The CDR3 is 11 amino acids. Losses at the gene ends were 9 bases for V and 5 bases for J; bases not matched to a gene: 4. CDR1 and CDR2 (germline): SNHLY, FYNNEI. The chain's CDR3 is CASRTSNEQYF. The CDR3 DNA is TGTGCCAGTAGGACTAGTAACGAGCAGTACTTC.

V is TRBV5-6 and J is TRBJ1-1; 8 bases are a match to TRBD1. The CDR3 consists of 14 residues. Germline CDR1 is SGHDT and CDR2 is YYEEEE. The V segment lost 3 bases and the J segment 1 base; nucleotides outside the gene matches: 2. Here the CDR3 DNA reads TGTGCCAGCAGCTCTGGGACAGGGAACACTGAAGCTTTCTTT. Protein sequence: CASSSGTGNTEAFF.

The chain joins TRBV28 to TRBJ1-5; D remains ambiguous. CDR1 MDHEN and CDR2 SYDVKM come from the germline V gene. The CDR3 totals 13 residues. Trimming removed 2 bases at V and 6 bases at J, with 8 bases between. The CDR3 spells CASSLRGVQPQHF. The CDR3, as DNA: TGTGCCAGCAGTTTACGTGGTGTTCAGCCCCAGCATTTT.

The chain combines TRBV9 with TRBJ1-2; 7 positions match TRBD1. Germline V lookup: CDR1 SGDLS, CDR2 YYNGEE. The CDR3 sequence is 13 residues long. V lost 5 bases, J lost 3 bases, and 4 bases stayed unmatched. This CDR3 reads CASSGQVDYGYTF. CDR3 DNA: TGTGCCAGCAGTGGACAGGTGGACTATGGCTACACCTTC.

The chain couples TRBV6-6 to TRBJ2-1; D gene uncertain. The CDR3 is 11 residues long. The germline V and J ends were trimmed by 2 bases and 10 bases, with 6 bases remaining between them. Germline V gene sequence: CDR1 MNHNY, CDR2 SVGAGI (reference sequence). CDR3 in DNA: TGTGCCAGCAGTTACCTGACCGAGCAGTTCTTC. It encodes CASSYLTEQFF.

This chain connects TRBV5-4 to TRBJ2-7; 11 bases map to TRBD2. The V and J ends lost 4 bases and 3 bases, in that order; junction bases with no gene match: 15. This CDR3 is built from 18 residues. The germline V gene has CDR1 SGHNT and CDR2 YYREEE (reference sequence). CDR3: CASSHIIKGLAEFYEQYF. Here the CDR3 DNA reads TGTGCCAGCAGCCACATCATAAAGGGACTAGCGGAATTCTACGAGCAGTACTTC.

The chain combines TRBV12-5 with TRBJ2-5, with D perhaps TRBD2 (6 bases). Germline CDR1 is LGHNT and CDR2 is FRNRAP. Trimming removed 4 bases at V and 2 bases at J, with 14 bases between. The CDR3 is 15 amino acids. CDR3 sequence reads: CASGSGRRGQETQYF. CDR3 DNA: TGTGCTAGTGGTTCAGGACGGAGGGGACAAGAGACCCAGTACTTC.

The rearrangement uses TRBV27 and TRBJ1-1; TRBD1 matches 9 bases. The V and J ends lost 8 bases and 0 bases, in that order; junction bases with no gene match: 4. Germline V CDR1 and CDR2: MNHEY, SMNVEV (reference sequence). The CDR3 is made up of 14 amino acids. The CDR3 coding sequence is TGTGCCAGCGCCGACAGGGGGATGAACACTGAAGCTTTCTTT. Protein: CASADRGMNTEAFF.

This clone was recorded only once. The chain joins TRBV20-1 to TRBJ2-3, with D uncertain. The CDR3 is 10 amino acids. Looked up from germline, CDR1 is DFQATT and CDR2 is SNEGSKA (reference sequence). Trimming left V 7 bases short and J 9 bases short, with 11 bases between. In nucleotides, the CDR3 is TGCAGTGTCCCGGCCGGGACGCAGTATTTT. Translating it yields CSVPAGTQYF.